This note documents a single T cell receptor beta chain sequence. These data are taken from a study of blood T cell repertoires in COVID-19. Whole-study context: Donors in the United States, Italy and Spain gave samples during acute or convalescent COVID-19. The analysed material was cDNA or gDNA that came from T cells, B-cell-depleted T cells, or PBMCs.

V lost 8 bases and J 0 bases, leaving 14 bases between the germline ends. The germline V gene encodes CDR1 KGHSH and CDR2 LQKENI. The CDR3 runs to 14 residues. Methods used by the authors: By means of reference gene primer amplification, nucleated cell counts were estimated. Repertoires were generated with immunoSEQ multiplex PCR, while TCRdb's copy carries only in-frame clones and drops some. From that table come the V and J calls and clone size; the DNA was used to work out D and trimming. The table records about 120,000 clones, 88% of them present only once. The specimen was peripheral blood. This sequence joins TRBV18 and TRBJ2-7; D may be TRBD2 (6 bases). The clonotype comes from a woman in her forties or fifties with active or convalescent COVID-19. CDR3 region: CASTGDLYSYEQYF. In DNA form, the CDR3 reads TGTGCCAGCACCGGGGACTTATACTCCTACGAGCAGTACTTC.